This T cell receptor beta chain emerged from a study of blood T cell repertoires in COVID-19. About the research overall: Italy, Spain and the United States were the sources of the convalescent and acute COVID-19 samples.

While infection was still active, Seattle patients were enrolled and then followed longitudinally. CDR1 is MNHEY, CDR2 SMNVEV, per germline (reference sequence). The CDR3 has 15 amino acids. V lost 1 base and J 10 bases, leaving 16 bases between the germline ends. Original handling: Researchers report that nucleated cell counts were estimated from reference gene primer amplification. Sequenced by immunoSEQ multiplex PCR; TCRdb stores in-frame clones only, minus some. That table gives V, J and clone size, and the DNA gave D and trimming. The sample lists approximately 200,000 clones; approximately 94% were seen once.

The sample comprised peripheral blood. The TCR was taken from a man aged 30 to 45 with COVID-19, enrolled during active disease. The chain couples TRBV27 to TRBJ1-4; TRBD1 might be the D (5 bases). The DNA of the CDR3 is TGTGCCAGCAGTTTATTCGGGACTCCACCAGGAAAACTGTTTTTT. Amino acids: CASSLFGTPPGKLFF.